A single sample is the source of the 8 T cell receptor beta chains below, sequenced in a study of PD-1 blockade in classical Hodgkin lymphoma. Profiling relied on immunoSEQ multiplex PCR, and the TCRdb table lists in-frame clones only, not all of them. The sample lists about 98,000 clones; 80% to 95% were seen once. Every single patient, without exception, relapsed after autologous stem cell transplantation, and brentuximab vedotin exposure varied. Specimen: peripheral blood mononuclear cells (PBMCs), collected at baseline. The receptors here all came from a human donor with classical Hodgkin lymphoma.

The count of this clone is one. The V call is TRBV28, the J call TRBJ1-1; TRBD1 matches at 10 bases. Germline V gene sequence: CDR1 MDHEN, CDR2 SYDVKM. V was clipped by 4 bases and J by 0 bases; unmatched bases: 5. The CDR3 has 16 residues. The CDR3, as DNA: TGTGCCAGCAGTTGGGGCGACAGGGGGCTGAACACTGAAGCTTTCTTT. It specifies CASSWGDRGLNTEAFF.

The V gene is TRBV4-1, the J gene TRBJ2-3; perhaps D is TRBD1 or TRBD2 (6 bases each). Trimming removed 4 bases from V and 7 bases from J, with 18 bases in between. Germline V lookup: CDR1 MGHRA, CDR2 YSYEKL. The CDR3 loop spans 15 amino acids. The CDR3: CASSPPEGGRNTQYF. The CDR3 DNA reads TGCGCCAGCAGCCCACCTGAGGGGGGACGTAATACGCAGTATTTT.

The chain combines TRBV19 with TRBJ1-2, with a weak D call TRBD1 (6 bases). Germline V CDR1 and CDR2: LNHDA, SQIVND (reference sequence). CDR3 length: 15 residues. The V gene lost 3 bases and the J gene lost 4 bases, with 15 bases spanning the gap. The CDR3 reads CASSITVTGIYGYTF. The CDR3 nucleotides are TGTGCCAGTAGTATCACCGTCACAGGGATCTATGGCTACACCTTC.

The chain employs TRBV4-2 and TRBJ2-1, with 10 bases aligning to TRBD2. CDR1 is LGHNA, CDR2 YNFKEQ, per germline. V lost 0 bases, J lost 7 bases, and 6 bases stayed unmatched. The CDR3 is made up of 16 amino acids. CDR3 region: CASSQEPLAGENEQFF. DNA for the CDR3: TGTGCCAGCAGCCAAGAACCGCTAGCGGGAGAGAATGAGCAGTTCTTC.

This clone was detected once. The rearrangement joins TRBV19 to TRBJ2-3; unclear D gene. Germline assignment: CDR1 LNHDA and CDR2 SQIVND (reference sequence). The CDR3 totals 14 residues. The ends were cut back, 4 bases at V and 4 bases at J, with 12 bases in the middle. The CDR3 nucleotides read TGTGCCAGTAGTACCATTCTAGGAGCAGATACGCAGTATTTT. Encoded protein: CASSTILGADTQYF.

This clone was recorded a few times. The genes are TRBV2 and TRBJ2-5; 9 bases match TRBD1. This CDR3 region has 15 residues. Losses at the gene ends were 2 bases for V and 4 bases for J; bases not matched to a gene: 5. CDR1 and CDR2 (germline): SNHLY, FYNNEI. The CDR3 coding sequence is TGTGCCAGCAGTGAAAGGGGACAGGGCCGAGAGACCCAGTACTTC. Protein product: CASSERGQGRETQYF.

The rearrangement uses TRBV6-4 and TRBJ2-3; D not resolved. CDR1 and CDR2 (germline): MRHNA, SNTAGT. The CDR3 runs to 13 residues. Trimming took off 3 bases at V and 2 bases at J, with 6 bases between the two ends. CDR3 in DNA: TGTGCCAGCAGTGATCCCTACACAGATACGCAGTATTTT. It yields the protein CASSDPYTDTQYF.

The rearrangement links TRBV10-1 to TRBJ1-1; the D is unclear. This CDR3 region has 10 residues. Trimming shortened V by 4 bases and J by 10 bases, and 7 bases separated the two germline ends. Germline V gives CDR1 WNHNN, CDR2 SYGVQD (reference sequence). CDR3 coding DNA: TGCGCCAGCAGTGCCGGCGGAGCTTTCTTT. Amino acids: CASSAGGAFF.